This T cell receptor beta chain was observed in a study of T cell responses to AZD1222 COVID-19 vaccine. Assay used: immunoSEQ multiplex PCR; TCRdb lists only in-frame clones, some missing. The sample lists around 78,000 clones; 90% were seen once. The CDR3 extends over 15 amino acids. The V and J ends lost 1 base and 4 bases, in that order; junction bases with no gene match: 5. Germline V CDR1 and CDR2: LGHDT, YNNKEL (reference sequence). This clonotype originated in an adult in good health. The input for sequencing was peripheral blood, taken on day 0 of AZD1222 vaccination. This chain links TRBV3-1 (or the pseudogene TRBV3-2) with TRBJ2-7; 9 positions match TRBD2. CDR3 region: CASSQGTSVVYEQYF. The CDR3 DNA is TGTGCCAGCAGCCAAGGGACTAGCGTGGTATACGAGCAGTACTTC.